The 12 T cell receptor beta chains given below trace back to one sample, sequenced in a study of cytomegalovirus exposure and HLA in healthy donors (dated by TCRdb to between 2016 and 2019). To prepare the library, the immunoSEQ multiplex PCR assay was applied. The multiplex PCR relied on a mix of 60 forward primers for TCR Vbeta segments and 13 reverse primers for TCR Jbeta segments. This immuneACCESS table, as held by TCRdb, lists in-frame sequences with V and J called but not all clones. Of the missing ones, under half trace to an unresolved V gene in checked studies; the others have no known cause. The sample includes roughly 120,000 clones, with around 77% observed a single time. Together, the top ten hold roughly 4% of the sample. Sequenced sample: PBMCs. The origin of the receptors is a human donor in good health.

This chain links TRBV28 with TRBJ2-7; the match to TRBD1 covers 7 bases. Germline loops: CDR1 MDHEN, CDR2 SYDVKM. CDR3 length: 12 residues. Trimming removed 6 bases from V and 8 bases from J; junction bases left unmatched: 7. The CDR3 bases are TGTGCCAGCAGGACAGGGCGGCAAAAGCAGTACTTC. Translating it yields CASRTGRQKQYF.

The V gene is TRBV5-1, the J gene TRBJ2-1; 8 bases fit TRBD2. The CDR3 totals 15 residues. Germline V gives CDR1 SGHRS, CDR2 YFSETQ. V trimming: 2 bases; J trimming: 4 bases; junction bases outside the gene matches: 5. CDR3 nucleotide sequence: TGCGCCAGCAGCTTAGTCGCGGGGGGTTACAATGAGCAGTTCTTC. Protein: CASSLVAGGYNEQFF.

To note about this clone: A read error may account for a junction end that differs from germline. The chain carries TRBV9 and TRBJ2-6; a possible D gene is TRBD1 (6 bases). Germline CDR1 SGDLS, CDR2 YYNGEE. The CDR3 is made up of 17 amino acids. CDR3 residues: CASSPTLQGAGANGLTF. In nucleotides, the CDR3 is TGTGCCAGCAGCCCGACCCTACAGGGAGCTGGGGCCAACGGCCTGACTTTC. The full variable domain, completed using reference TRBV9 and TRBJ2-6, is DSGVTQTPKHLITATGQRVTLRCSPRSGDLSVYWYQQSLDQGLQFLIQYYNGEERAKGNILERFSAQQFPDLHSELNLSSLELGDSALYFCASSPTLQGAGANGLTFGAGSRLTVL.

The J gene is TRBJ1-4, the V gene TRBV28; 10 nucleotides agree with TRBD1. The germline CDR1 and CDR2 sequences are MDHEN and SYDVKM. The CDR3 runs 16 residues. The V segment lost 2 bases and the J segment 8 bases; nucleotides outside the gene matches: 8. The CDR3 region has the DNA TGTGCCAGCAGTTTAAGGAGACAGGGGGCAGCCGAAAAACTGTTTTTT. This encodes CASSLRRQGAAEKLFF.

V and J are TRBV15 and TRBJ2-6; possible D gene TRBD2, 6 bases. With 5 bases removed from V and 9 bases from J, the gap between germline ends came to 17 bases. Germline lookup yields CDR1 LNHNV and CDR2 YYDKDF (reference sequence). This CDR3 has 15 amino acids. DNA for the CDR3: TGTGCCACCAGCCGAGGGGACTCCACTCTCAACGTCCTGACTTTC. Residues: CATSRGDSTLNVLTF.

This chain uses TRBV18 with TRBJ2-7; D possibly corresponds to TRBD2 (6 bases). CDR3 size: 13 residues. Per germline, CDR1 KGHSH and CDR2 LQKENI. Trimming pared 3 bases from V and 7 bases from J, leaving 13 bases between. The CDR3 bases are TGTGCCAGCTCACCCGGGACGGGAGATGAGCAGTACTTC. Its protein is CASSPGTGDEQYF.

The chain uses TRBV6-5 and TRBJ2-7, with a possible D match to TRBD2 (5 bases). CDR1 MNHEY and CDR2 SVGAGI come from the germline V gene. The CDR3 has 15 residues. V lost 6 bases and J 4 bases, leaving 19 bases between the germline ends. CDR3 amino acids: CASSQVSGSEYEQYF. CDR3 DNA sequence: TGTGCCAGCAGCCAGGTCAGTGGGAGCGAATACGAGCAGTACTTC.

This clone was seen only a few times. The chain is built from TRBV7-6 and TRBJ1-1; 7 nucleotides agree with TRBD1. The germline CDR1 and CDR2 sequences are SGHVS and FNYEAQ. The CDR3 has 14 amino acids. The ends lost 5 bases at V and 7 bases at J; junction bases unmatched: 10. In nucleotides, the CDR3 is TGTGCCAGCAGCCTGCAGACAGGGAACGGTGAAGCTTTCTTT. Residues: CASSLQTGNGEAFF.

The J gene is TRBJ2-1, the V gene TRBV6-1; 9 bases match TRBD2. After removal of 4 bases from V and 12 bases from J, the junction contained 16 bases not matched to a gene. The germline CDR1 and CDR2 sequences are MNHNS and SASEGT. This CDR3 is 16 amino acids long. The CDR3 coding sequence is TGTGCCAGCAGTGCCTTAAGCGGGAGGAGTCCGCTTGGGCAGTTCTTC. It encodes CASSALSGRSPLGQFF.

The gene calls are TRBV7-9 and TRBJ1-6; no firm D call. CDR1 and CDR2 (germline): SEHNR, FQNEAQ (reference sequence). The CDR3 is made up of 14 amino acids. V was pared by 1 base and J by 5 bases, with 6 bases between. CDR3 DNA: TGTGCCAGCAGCTTAGACACGAATAATTCACCCCTCCACTTT. Translation: CASSLDTNNSPLHF.

The V call is TRBV6-6, the J call TRBJ1-1; tentative D call: TRBD1 (5 bases). Per germline, CDR1 MNHNY and CDR2 SVGAGI (reference sequence). Between the trimmed V and J ends, which lost 5 bases and 1 base, there was a span of 14 bases. The CDR3 loop spans 15 amino acids. The CDR3 loop is CASSTSLGGNTEAFF. CDR3 DNA sequence: TGTGCCAGCAGTACCTCGTTGGGGGGGAACACTGAAGCTTTCTTT.

The chain has TRBV13 and TRBJ2-3; 14 bases map to TRBD2. Germline V CDR1 and CDR2: PRHDT, FYEKMQ (reference sequence). The CDR3 has 20 residues. With 3 bases clipped from V and 1 base from J, the junction kept 12 bases outside the gene matches. The CDR3 DNA is TGTGCCAGCAGCTTCCCCCAGGGACTAGCGGGGGCAAGTGGCACAGATACGCAGTATTTT. Protein sequence: CASSFPQGLAGASGTDTQYF.